This T cell receptor (beta chain) is drawn from a study of PD-1 blockade in classical Hodgkin lymphoma. Findings and limits, study-wide: Baseline diversity in complete responders resembled that of newly diagnosed patients.

Sequencing used immunoSEQ multiplex PCR; TCRdb keeps in-frame clones, though not all of them. This table holds about 27,000 clones, 65% to 80% found once. In every patient, relapse followed autologous stem cell transplantation, while exposure to brentuximab vedotin differed. Out of thawed PBMCs, magnetic negative selection purified CD4+ T cells. Points on this clone: Its antigen is not known.

Germline V CDR1 and CDR2: KGHSH, LQKENI. V was pared by 3 bases and J by 1 base, with 14 bases between. CDR3 length: 16 amino acids. The chain has TRBV18 and TRBJ2-3; no clear D gene. The receptor was derived from a human donor with classical Hodgkin lymphoma. This specimen was CD4+ T cells from blood, taken at baseline. As DNA, the CDR3 is TGTGCCAGCTCACCGGGCTTGGATCGGGGCACAGATACGCAGTATTTT. Protein product: CASSPGLDRGTDTQYF.